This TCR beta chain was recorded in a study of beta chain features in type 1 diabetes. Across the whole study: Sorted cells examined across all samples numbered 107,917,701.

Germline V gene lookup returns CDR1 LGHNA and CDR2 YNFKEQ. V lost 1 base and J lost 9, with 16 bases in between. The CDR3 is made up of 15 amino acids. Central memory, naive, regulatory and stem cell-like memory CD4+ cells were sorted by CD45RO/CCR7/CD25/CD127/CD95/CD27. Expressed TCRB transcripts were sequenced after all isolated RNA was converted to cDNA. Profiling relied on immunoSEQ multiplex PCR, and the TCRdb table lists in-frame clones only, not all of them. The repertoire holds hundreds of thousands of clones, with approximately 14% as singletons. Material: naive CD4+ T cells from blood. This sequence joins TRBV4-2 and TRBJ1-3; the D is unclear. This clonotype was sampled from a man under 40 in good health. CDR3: CASSQAETPGGTIYF. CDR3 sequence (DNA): TGTGCCAGCAGCCAAGCCGAGACGCCCGGTGGCACCATATATTTT.